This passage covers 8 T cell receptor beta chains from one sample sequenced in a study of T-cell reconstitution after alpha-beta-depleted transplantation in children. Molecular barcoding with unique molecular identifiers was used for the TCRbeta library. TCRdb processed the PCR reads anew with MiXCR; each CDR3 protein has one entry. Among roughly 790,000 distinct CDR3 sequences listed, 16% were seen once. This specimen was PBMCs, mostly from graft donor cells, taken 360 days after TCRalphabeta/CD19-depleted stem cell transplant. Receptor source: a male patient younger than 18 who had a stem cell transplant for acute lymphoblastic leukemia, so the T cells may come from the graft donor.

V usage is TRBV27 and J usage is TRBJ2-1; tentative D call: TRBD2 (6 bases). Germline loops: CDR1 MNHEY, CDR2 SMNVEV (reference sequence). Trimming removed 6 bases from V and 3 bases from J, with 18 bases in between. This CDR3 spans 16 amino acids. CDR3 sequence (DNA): TGTGCCAGCAGCCCACGGGGGACCCCATTCTACAATGAGCAGTTCTTC. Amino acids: CASSPRGTPFYNEQFF.

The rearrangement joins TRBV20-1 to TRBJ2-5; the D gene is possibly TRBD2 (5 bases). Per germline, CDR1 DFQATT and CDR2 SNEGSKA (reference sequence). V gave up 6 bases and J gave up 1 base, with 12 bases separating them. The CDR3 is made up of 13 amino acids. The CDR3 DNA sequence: TGCAGTGCCAAGAAAGCGGTCCAAGAGACCCAGTACTTC. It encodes CSAKKAVQETQYF.

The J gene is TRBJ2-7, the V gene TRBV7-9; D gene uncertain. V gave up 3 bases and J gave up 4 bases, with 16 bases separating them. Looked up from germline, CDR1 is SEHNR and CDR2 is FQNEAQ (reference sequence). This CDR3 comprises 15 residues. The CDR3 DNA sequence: TGTGCCAGCAGCTTTCCTAAGGGCCTAGAGTACGAGCAGTACTTC. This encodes CASSFPKGLEYEQYF. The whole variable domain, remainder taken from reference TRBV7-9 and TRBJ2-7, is DTGVSQNPRHKITKRGQNVTFRCDPISEHNRLYWYRQTLGQGPEFLTYFQNEAQLEKSRLLSDRFSAERPKGSFSTLEIQRTEQGDSAMYLCASSFPKGLEYEQYFGPGTRLTVT.

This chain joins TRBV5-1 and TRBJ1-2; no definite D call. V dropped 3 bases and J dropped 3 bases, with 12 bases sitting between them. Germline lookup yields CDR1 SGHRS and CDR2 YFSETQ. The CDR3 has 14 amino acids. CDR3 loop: CASSYAGPHYGYTF. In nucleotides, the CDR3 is TGCGCCAGCAGCTATGCAGGTCCTCACTATGGCTACACCTTC.

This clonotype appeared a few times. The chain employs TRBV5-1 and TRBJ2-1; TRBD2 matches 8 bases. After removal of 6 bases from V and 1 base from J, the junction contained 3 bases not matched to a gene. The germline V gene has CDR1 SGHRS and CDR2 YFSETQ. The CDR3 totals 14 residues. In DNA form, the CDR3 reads TGCGCCAGCAAAGCGGGAGAGTCCTACAATGAGCAGTTCTTC. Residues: CASKAGESYNEQFF.

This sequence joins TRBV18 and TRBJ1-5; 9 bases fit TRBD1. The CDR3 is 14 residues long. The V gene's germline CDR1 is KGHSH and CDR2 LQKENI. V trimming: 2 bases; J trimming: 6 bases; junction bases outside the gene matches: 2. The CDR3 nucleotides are TGTGCCAGCTCACCAGGGACAGGGACTCAGCCCCAGCATTTT. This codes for CASSPGTGTQPQHF.

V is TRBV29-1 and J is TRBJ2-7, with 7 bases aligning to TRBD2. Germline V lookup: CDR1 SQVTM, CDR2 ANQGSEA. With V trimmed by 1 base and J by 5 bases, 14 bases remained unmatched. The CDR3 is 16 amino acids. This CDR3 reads CSVEGTGRGRAHEQYF. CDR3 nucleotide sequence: TGCAGCGTTGAAGGTACCGGGCGGGGGAGGGCCCACGAGCAGTACTTC.

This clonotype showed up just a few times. This CDR3 reads CASSDSGTVMGTEAFF. CDR3 coding DNA: TGTGCCAGCAGCGACTCCGGGACGGTAATGGGCACTGAAGCTTTCTTT. The V call is TRBV4-2, the J call TRBJ1-1; TRBD1 is a possible D gene (5 bases). Trimming cost V 5 bases and J 4 bases, with 20 bases left between them. CDR1 and CDR2 from the germline V gene are LGHNA and YNFKEQ. This CDR3 comprises 16 residues.